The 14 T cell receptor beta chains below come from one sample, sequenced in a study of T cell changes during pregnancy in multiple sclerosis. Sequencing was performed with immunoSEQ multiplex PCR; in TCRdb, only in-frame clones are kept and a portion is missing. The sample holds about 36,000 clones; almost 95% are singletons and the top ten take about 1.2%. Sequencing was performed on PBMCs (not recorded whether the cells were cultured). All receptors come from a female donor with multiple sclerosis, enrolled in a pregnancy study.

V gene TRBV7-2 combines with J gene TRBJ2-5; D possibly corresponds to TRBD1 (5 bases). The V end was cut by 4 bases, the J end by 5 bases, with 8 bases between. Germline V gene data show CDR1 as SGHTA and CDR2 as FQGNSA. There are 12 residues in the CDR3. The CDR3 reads CASSSGWETQYF. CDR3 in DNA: TGTGCCAGCAGCTCAGGGTGGGAGACCCAGTACTTC. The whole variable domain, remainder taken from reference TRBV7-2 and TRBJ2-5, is GAGVSQSPSNKVTEKGKDVELRCDPISGHTALYWYRQSLGQGLEFLIYFQGNSAPDKSGLPSDRFSAERTGGSVSTLTIQRTQQEDSAVYLCASSSGWETQYFGPGTRLLVL.

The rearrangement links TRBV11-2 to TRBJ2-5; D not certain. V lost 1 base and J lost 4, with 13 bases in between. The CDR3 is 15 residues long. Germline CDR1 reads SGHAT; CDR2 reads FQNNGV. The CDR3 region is CASSLGSAELETQYF. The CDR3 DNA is TGTGCCAGCAGCTTAGGGTCAGCCGAACTAGAGACCCAGTACTTC.

CDR3 loop: CASHRSGPTSTDTQYF. The CDR3 region has the DNA TGTGCCAGCCACCGCTCTGGCCCTACTAGCACAGATACGCAGTATTTT. V and J are TRBV11-3 and TRBJ2-3; D gene uncertain. Germline V gene lookup returns CDR1 SGHNT and CDR2 YENEEA. Between the trimmed V and J ends, which lost 8 bases and 0 bases, there was a span of 18 bases. The CDR3 extends over 16 amino acids.

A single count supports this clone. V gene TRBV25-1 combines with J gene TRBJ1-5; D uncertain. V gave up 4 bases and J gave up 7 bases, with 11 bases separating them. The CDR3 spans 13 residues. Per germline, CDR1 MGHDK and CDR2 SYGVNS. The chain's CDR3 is CASSVGMEQPQHF. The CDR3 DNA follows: TGTGCCAGCAGTGTAGGTATGGAACAGCCCCAGCATTTT.

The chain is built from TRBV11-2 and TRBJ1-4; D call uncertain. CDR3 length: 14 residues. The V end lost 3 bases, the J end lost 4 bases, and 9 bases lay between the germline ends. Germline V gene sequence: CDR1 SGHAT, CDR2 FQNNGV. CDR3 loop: CASSLGGLNEKLFF. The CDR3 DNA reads TGTGCCAGCAGCTTGGGTGGTCTTAATGAAAAACTGTTTTTT.

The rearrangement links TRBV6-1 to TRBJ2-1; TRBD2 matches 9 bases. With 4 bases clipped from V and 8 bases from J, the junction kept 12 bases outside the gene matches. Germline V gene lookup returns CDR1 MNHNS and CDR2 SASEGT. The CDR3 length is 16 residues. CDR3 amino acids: CASSGGAGGPFYEQFF. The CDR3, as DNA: TGTGCCAGCAGTGGAGGTGCGGGAGGGCCTTTTTATGAGCAGTTCTTC.

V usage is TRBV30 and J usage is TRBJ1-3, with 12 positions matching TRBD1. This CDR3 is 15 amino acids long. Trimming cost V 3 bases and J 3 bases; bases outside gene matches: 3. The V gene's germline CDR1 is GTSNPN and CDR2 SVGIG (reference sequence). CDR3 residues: CAWSGDRGLGNTIYF. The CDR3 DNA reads TGTGCCTGGAGCGGGGACAGGGGGCTTGGAAACACCATATATTTT.

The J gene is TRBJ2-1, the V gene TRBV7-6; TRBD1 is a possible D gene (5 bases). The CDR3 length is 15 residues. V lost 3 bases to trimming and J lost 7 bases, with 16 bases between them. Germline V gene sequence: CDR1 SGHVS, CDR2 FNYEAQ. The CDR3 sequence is CASSFTAGSLNEQFF. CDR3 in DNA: TGTGCCAGCAGCTTTACTGCAGGGTCGTTGAATGAGCAGTTCTTC.

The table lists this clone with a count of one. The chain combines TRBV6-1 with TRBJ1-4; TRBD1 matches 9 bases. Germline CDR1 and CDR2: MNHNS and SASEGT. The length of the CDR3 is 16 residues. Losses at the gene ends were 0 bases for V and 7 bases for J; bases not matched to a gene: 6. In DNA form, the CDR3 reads TGTGCCAGCAGTGAAGCGACAGGGGGGTTTGGTGAAAAACTGTTTTTT. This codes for CASSEATGGFGEKLFF.

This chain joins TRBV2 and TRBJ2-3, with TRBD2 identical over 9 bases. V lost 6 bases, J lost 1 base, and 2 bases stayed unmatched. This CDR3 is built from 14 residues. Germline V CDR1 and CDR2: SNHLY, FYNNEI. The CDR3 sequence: CASRRLAGTDTQYF. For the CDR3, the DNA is TGTGCCAGCAGGAGACTAGCGGGCACAGATACGCAGTATTTT.

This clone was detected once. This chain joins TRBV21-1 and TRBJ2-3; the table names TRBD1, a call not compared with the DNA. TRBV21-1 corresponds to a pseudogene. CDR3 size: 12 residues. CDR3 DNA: TGTGCCAGCAGCGACAGGGCAGATACGCAGTATTTT. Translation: CASSDRADTQYF.

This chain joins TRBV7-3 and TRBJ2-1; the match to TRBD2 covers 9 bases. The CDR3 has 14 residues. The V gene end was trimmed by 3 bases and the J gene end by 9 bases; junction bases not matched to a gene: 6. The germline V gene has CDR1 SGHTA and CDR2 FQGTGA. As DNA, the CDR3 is TGTGCCAGCAGCTTCGTAGCGGGAGCGGCTGAGCAGTTCTTC. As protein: CASSFVAGAAEQFF.

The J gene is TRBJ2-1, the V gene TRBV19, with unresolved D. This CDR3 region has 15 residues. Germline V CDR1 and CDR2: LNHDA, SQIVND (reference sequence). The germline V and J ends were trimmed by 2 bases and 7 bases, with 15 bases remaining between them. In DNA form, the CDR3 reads TGTGCCAGTAGTATACCTACAGAGGTGTCAAATGAGCAGTTCTTC. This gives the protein CASSIPTEVSNEQFF.

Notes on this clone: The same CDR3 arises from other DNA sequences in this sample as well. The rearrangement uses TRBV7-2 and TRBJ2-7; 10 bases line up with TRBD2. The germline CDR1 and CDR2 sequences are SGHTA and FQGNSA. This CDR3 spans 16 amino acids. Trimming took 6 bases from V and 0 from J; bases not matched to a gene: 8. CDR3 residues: CASRSTSGVGSYEQYF. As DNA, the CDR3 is TGTGCCAGCAGGTCCACTAGCGGGGTCGGCTCCTACGAGCAGTACTTC.